One sample yielded the 13 T cell receptor beta chains listed below, sequenced in a study of cytomegalovirus exposure and HLA in healthy donors. PCR amplification relied on 60 Vbeta primers (plus 13 Jbeta primers). The table came from immunoSEQ multiplex PCR; TCRdb's copy has only in-frame clones and leaves some out. The repertoire holds about 120,000 clones, under 70% seen once, with about 9% in the top ten. Material for sequencing was PBMCs. Every receptor here comes from a man between 25 and 39 years old in good health and CMV-seropositive.

This clone was seen once. The chain uses TRBV5-4 and TRBJ2-3, with 9 bases that match TRBD2. V lost 0 bases to trimming and J lost 1 base; unmatched junction nucleotides: 3. The CDR3 spans 16 residues. Germline V gene lookup returns CDR1 SGHNT and CDR2 YYREEE (reference sequence). The CDR3 nucleotides read TGTGCCAGCAGCTTGGCGGTAGCGGGAGGCACAGATACGCAGTATTTT. Amino acid sequence: CASSLAVAGGTDTQYF.

The rearrangement joins TRBV18 to TRBJ1-1; possibly TRBD1 for D (6 bases). The germline V and J ends were trimmed by 0 bases and 1 base, with 9 bases remaining between them. This CDR3 is 15 amino acids long. In germline, CDR1 is KGHSH, CDR2 LQKENI. In DNA form, the CDR3 reads TGTGCCAGCTCACCACCGACAGGCGAGAACACTGAAGCTTTCTTT. This encodes CASSPPTGENTEAFF.

V gene TRBV19 combines with J gene TRBJ1-3, with D maybe TRBD1 (5 bases). The V and J ends lost 3 bases and 8 bases respectively, with 5 bases between them. The CDR3 runs 11 residues. CDR1 LNHDA and CDR2 SQIVND come from the germline V gene (reference sequence). CDR3 region: CASSIRDTIYF. CDR3 DNA: TGTGCCAGTAGTATCAGGGACACCATATATTTT.

This chain uses TRBV10-3 with TRBJ1-2; the match to TRBD1 covers 11 bases. Germline CDR1 ENHRY, CDR2 SYGVKD. The CDR3 runs to 12 residues. The trim removed 6 bases at V and 7 bases at J, leaving 1 base unmatched. CDR3 amino acids: CAISGQGAGYTF. The CDR3 coding sequence is TGTGCCATCAGCGGACAGGGGGCTGGCTACACCTTC.

The chain combines TRBV27 with TRBJ1-2; 7 bases align to TRBD1. Germline lookup yields CDR1 MNHEY and CDR2 SMNVEV (reference sequence). Losses at the gene ends were 5 bases for V and 3 bases for J; bases not matched to a gene: 3. CDR3 size: 13 residues. CDR3 bases: TGTGCCAGCAGTCCCCAGGGGGACTATGGCTACACCTTC. This encodes CASSPQGDYGYTF.

The chain combines TRBV7-3 with TRBJ2-1; maybe TRBD1 (5 bases). V lost 2 bases to trimming and J lost 6 bases, with 17 bases between them. Germline V CDR1 and CDR2: SGHTA, FQGTGA. The CDR3 length is 16 residues. The CDR3 here is CASSLVQGGFGNEQFF. In nucleotides, the CDR3 is TGTGCCAGCAGCTTAGTTCAGGGTGGTTTTGGCAATGAGCAGTTCTTC.

This chain joins TRBV7-3 and TRBJ1-2; the D is unclear. Germline V gene data show CDR1 as SGHTA and CDR2 as FQGTGA. V gave up 5 bases and J gave up 1 base, with 8 bases separating them. This CDR3 is 13 amino acids long. The CDR3 nucleotides read TGTGCCAGCAGCCCCGAGGGTAACTATGGCTACACCTTC. This sequence encodes CASSPEGNYGYTF.

This rearrangement joins TRBV7-8 to TRBJ1-6; TRBD1 agrees at 9 bases. The CDR3 sequence is 19 residues long. J was trimmed by 9 bases and V by 1 base; bases with no gene match: 16. CDR1 SGHVS and CDR2 FQNEAQ come from the germline V gene. CDR3: CASSLVFRGQGEISSPLHF. CDR3 DNA sequence: TGTGCCAGCAGCTTAGTTTTTCGGGGACAGGGCGAGATAAGTTCACCCCTCCACTTT. The full variable domain, its missing parts supplied by reference TRBV7-8 and TRBJ1-6, is GAGVSQSPRYKVAKRGQDVALRCDPISGHVSLFWYQQALGQGPEFLTYFQNEAQLDKSGLPSDRFFAERPEGSVSTLKIQRTQQEDSAVYLCASSLVFRGQGEISSPLHFGNGTRLTVT.

This chain links TRBV5-6 with TRBJ2-7, with 9 bases matching TRBD1. CDR1 is SGHDT, CDR2 YYEEEE, per germline. The ends lost 1 base at V and 4 bases at J; junction bases unmatched: 6. The CDR3 is made up of 15 amino acids. The CDR3 nucleotides read TGTGCCAGCAGCTTGTTCGGGACAGGGATTTACGAGCAGTACTTC. It translates to CASSLFGTGIYEQYF.

This clone was picked up a small number of times. V is TRBV2 and J is TRBJ2-5, with D unresolved. This CDR3 region has 15 residues. From germline, CDR1 is SNHLY and CDR2 FYNNEI. V dropped 2 bases and J dropped 2 bases, with 12 bases sitting between them. The CDR3 DNA sequence: TGTGCCAGCAGTGAAATGAGGCTACAACAAGAGACCCAGTACTTC. Its protein product is CASSEMRLQQETQYF. The whole variable domain, filled in from reference TRBV2 and TRBJ2-5, reads EPEVTQTPSHQVTQMGQEVILRCVPISNHLYFYWYRQILGQKVEFLVSFYNNEISEKSEIFDDQFSVERPDGSNFTLKIRSTKLEDSAMYFCASSEMRLQQETQYFGPGTRLLVL.

The rearrangement joins TRBV29-1 to TRBJ1-1, with 7 bases that match TRBD1. Losses at the gene ends were 6 bases for V and 0 bases for J; bases not matched to a gene: 7. This CDR3 comprises 14 residues. The germline gives CDR1 SQVTM, CDR2 ANQGSEA. CDR3 loop: CSVRQGLMNTEAFF. In DNA, the CDR3 is TGCAGCGTCCGACAGGGCCTCATGAACACTGAAGCTTTCTTT.

This clone was seen more than once but under ten times. This sequence joins TRBV19 and TRBJ1-1; 7 bases match TRBD1. Trimming took 4 bases from V and 5 from J; bases not matched to a gene: 10. CDR1 is LNHDA, CDR2 SQIVND, per germline (reference sequence). This CDR3 is 15 amino acids long. The CDR3 coding sequence is TGTGCCAGTAGTAGGGGGGCAGGGGGGATAACTGAAGCTTTCTTT. Its protein product is CASSRGAGGITEAFF.

The chain uses TRBV9 and TRBJ1-1; TRBD1 agrees at 9 bases. CDR3 length: 17 residues. Germline V gene sequence: CDR1 SGDLS, CDR2 YYNGEE. The trim removed 0 bases at V and 1 base at J, leaving 7 bases unmatched. CDR3 protein: CASSVDLRGQGNTEAFF. CDR3 sequence (DNA): TGTGCCAGCAGCGTAGATTTAAGGGGACAGGGGAACACTGAAGCTTTCTTT.